These 32 T cell receptor beta chains share one sample of origin, sequenced in a study of T cells in Graves' hyperthyroidism and ophthalmopathy. Amplification of TCR beta CDR3 regions was performed using RNA transcripts as template. HTBI primers drove first-round RT-PCR of the TCR CDR3. TCRdb re-called the multiplex PCR reads with MiXCR, one entry per CDR3 protein. The top ten hold approximately 60% of the sample, which has around 300,000 distinct CDR3 sequences, 22% seen once. Sequencing input: blood. The origin of the receptors is a man aged 25 to 45 with Graves' ophthalmopathy.

To note about this clonotype: A read error may be the cause here, since a much bigger clone is one base away. The rearrangement uses TRBV28 and TRBJ2-3; D may be TRBD1 (5 bases). The CDR3 has 15 residues. Looked up from germline, CDR1 is MDHEN and CDR2 is SYDVKM. The DNA of the CDR3 is TGTGCCGGCAGGGCATTGGGCCCTATCGTAGATACGCAGTATTTT. Residues: CAGRALGPIVDTQYF. The full variable domain, in which reference TRBV28 and TRBJ2-3 provide the parts outside the CDR3, is DVKVTQSSRYLVKRTGEKVFLECVQDMDHENMFWYRQDPGLGLRLIYFSYDVKMKEKGDIPEGYSVSREKKERFSLILESASTNQTSMYLCAGRALGPIVDTQYFGPGTRLTVL.

The chain uses TRBV9 and TRBJ1-4, with no clear D. With 3 bases removed from V and 1 base from J, the gap between germline ends came to 4 bases. The CDR3 is made up of 13 amino acids. The V gene's germline CDR1 is SGDLS and CDR2 YYNGEE. In DNA form, the CDR3 reads TGTGCCAGCAGCGGTGGAACTAATGAAAAACTGTTTTTT. Encoded protein: CASSGGTNEKLFF.

This clonotype was found a few times. The chain recombines TRBV20-1 with TRBJ1-1; a possible D gene is TRBD1 (6 bases). The CDR3 is 11 residues long. The V gene lost 3 bases and the J gene lost 8 bases, with 10 bases spanning the gap. Germline V gives CDR1 DFQATT, CDR2 SNEGSKA (reference sequence). The CDR3 coding sequence is TGCAGTGCTAGTGTCGGGGGCGAAGCTTTCTTT. Its protein is CSASVGGEAFF.

CDR3 nucleotide sequence: TGCAGTGCTAGTCGGGCTGAAAAACTGTTTTTT. Its protein is CSASRAEKLFF. The V and J genes are TRBV20-1 and TRBJ1-4; D unresolved. Germline V gives CDR1 DFQATT, CDR2 SNEGSKA (reference sequence). V was pared by 3 bases and J by 7 bases, with 6 bases between. The CDR3 consists of 11 residues.

This clonotype appeared a few times. The V gene is TRBV12-3 or TRBV12-4, the J gene TRBJ1-3; perhaps TRBD1 as D (5 bases). V gave up 4 bases and J gave up 0 bases, with 13 bases separating them. CDR3 length: 16 residues. CDR3 protein: CASSSGQIYSGNTIYF. The DNA of the CDR3 is TGTGCCAGCAGTTCGGGGCAGATCTACTCTGGAAACACCATATATTTT.

The chain recombines TRBV7-2 with TRBJ2-2; tentative D call: TRBD1 (6 bases). The CDR3 totals 15 residues. Deletions cut 3 bases from V and 5 bases from J, with 13 bases between. Germline loops: CDR1 SGHTA, CDR2 FQGNSA. The CDR3 DNA follows: TGTGCCAGCAGCTTGGGGGCGCTGAGGACCGGGGAGCTGTTTTTT. Translation gives CASSLGALRTGELFF.

The chain combines TRBV6-1 with TRBJ1-1; 8 nucleotides agree with TRBD1. The CDR3 covers 15 residues. Germline V CDR1 and CDR2: MNHNS, SASEGT. Losses at the gene ends were 6 bases for V and 1 base for J; bases not matched to a gene: 7. DNA of the CDR3: TGTGCCAGCAGATGGACAGGGTTGAGGAACACTGAAGCTTTCTTT. It is translated as CASRWTGLRNTEAFF.

This clonotype has just a few counts. This sequence joins TRBV20-1 and TRBJ2-5; possibly TRBD1 or TRBD2 for D (5 bases each). V was cut by 5 bases and J by 1 base, with 14 bases left in between. CDR1 is DFQATT and CDR2 is SNEGSKA in the germline V gene (reference sequence). The CDR3 spans 14 residues. CDR3 loop: CSARRGSFQETQYF. CDR3 sequence (DNA): TGCAGTGCTCGACGGGGCTCCTTCCAAGAGACCCAGTACTTC.

This clonotype came up once. This chain joins TRBV18 and TRBJ2-2; 13 nucleotides align to TRBD2. CDR3 length: 15 residues. J lost 6 bases, V lost 3 bases, and 1 base had no gene match. The germline V gene encodes CDR1 KGHSH and CDR2 LQKENI. The CDR3, as DNA: TGTGCCAGCTCACCGGGACTAGCGGGACCCGGGGAGCTGTTTTTT. This translates into CASSPGLAGPGELFF.

Notes on this clonotype: A read error may be the cause here, since a much bigger clone is one base away. This rearrangement joins TRBV6-5 to TRBJ2-3; D unclear. Germline V gives CDR1 MNHEY, CDR2 SVGAGI. The length of the CDR3 is 14 residues. V lost 8 bases and J 0 bases, leaving 12 bases between the germline ends. The CDR3 sequence is CASGGVPSTDTQYF. CDR3 DNA: TGTGCCAGCGGCGGAGTTCCTAGCACAGATACGCAGTATTTT.

This clonotype was observed a handful of times. V usage is TRBV20-1 and J usage is TRBJ1-4; the D is unclear. This CDR3 is built from 11 residues. Germline V gene data show CDR1 as DFQATT and CDR2 as SNEGSKA (reference sequence). Trimming left V 4 bases short and J 5 bases short, with 5 bases between. The CDR3 DNA reads as TGCAGTGCTATGTGGAATGAAAAACTGTTTTTT. It yields the protein CSAMWNEKLFF.

There are a few counts of this clonotype. The V call is TRBV6-1, the J call TRBJ2-5; D gene uncertain. V lost 6 bases and J 4 bases, leaving 9 bases between the germline ends. The length of the CDR3 is 12 residues. The germline CDR1 and CDR2 sequences are MNHNS and SASEGT. CDR3 nucleotide sequence: TGTGCCAGCAGGCGACTCCCAGAGACCCAGTACTTC. Translating it yields CASRRLPETQYF.

In this sample, this clonotype turned up many times. The genes are TRBV30 and TRBJ2-2, with TRBD1 identical over 7 bases. Germline V CDR1 and CDR2: GTSNPN, SVGIG (reference sequence). This CDR3 spans 15 amino acids. V lost 5 bases and J lost 1; bases outside the gene matches: 7. The DNA of the CDR3 is TGTGCCTGGCTGGGACAGCCAAAGAACACCGGGGAGCTGTTTTTT. It codes for CAWLGQPKNTGELFF.

The chain recombines TRBV27 with TRBJ2-7, with 14 bases fitting TRBD2. There are 16 residues in the CDR3. J was trimmed by 7 bases and V by 7 bases; bases with no gene match: 12. CDR1 MNHEY and CDR2 SMNVEV come from the germline V gene (reference sequence). As DNA, the CDR3 is TGTGCCAGCAACCCGTGGGGGACTAGCGGGAGTGGAGAGCAGTACTTC. Translation: CASNPWGTSGSGEQYF.

This clonotype came up many times. One junction end disagrees with the germline gene, perhaps due to a read error. The J gene is TRBJ2-7, the V gene TRBV28; TRBD2 matches at 11 bases. The length of the CDR3 is 15 residues. The germline V gene has CDR1 MDHEN and CDR2 SYDVKM. The CDR3 reads CASTLAGGETYEQYF. CDR3 in DNA: TGTGCCAGCACTTTAGCGGGAGGGGAAACCTACGAGCAGTACTTC.

The chain is built from TRBV11-3 and TRBJ2-1; 14 bases align to TRBD2. Germline V gives CDR1 SGHNT, CDR2 YENEEA. Trimming cost V 4 bases and J 7 bases; bases outside gene matches: 9. The CDR3 totals 17 residues. CDR3 DNA: TGTGCCAGCAGCTCAGGGACTAGCGGGAGTTGGATGAATGAGCAGTTCTTC. This sequence encodes CASSSGTSGSWMNEQFF.

This clonotype was found a few times. V and J are TRBV18 and TRBJ2-1, with TRBD2 matching over 13 bases. After removal of 6 bases from V and 12 bases from J, the junction contained 8 bases not matched to a gene. Germline assignment: CDR1 KGHSH and CDR2 LQKENI. The CDR3 length is 14 residues. The CDR3 nucleotides are TGTGCCAGCTCGAATGGACTAGCGGGAGAGGGGCAGTTCTTC. Translating it yields CASSNGLAGEGQFF.

This clonotype was picked up many times. The rearrangement links TRBV18 to TRBJ2-1, with a weak D call TRBD1 (6 bases). Germline V CDR1 and CDR2: KGHSH, LQKENI. V was shortened by 0 bases and J by 9 bases, with 9 bases between the two germline ends. The CDR3 is 13 residues long. The CDR3 sequence is CASSPPEGGEQFF. The CDR3 region has the DNA TGTGCCAGCTCACCACCGGAAGGGGGTGAGCAGTTCTTC.

This clonotype occurred a few times. The chain employs TRBV30 and TRBJ1-2; TRBD1 is a possible D gene (5 bases). This CDR3 comprises 12 residues. V dropped 4 bases and J dropped 2 bases, with 8 bases sitting between them. CDR1 GTSNPN and CDR2 SVGIG come from the germline V gene (reference sequence). The DNA of the CDR3 is TGTGCCTGGATGGGGGAAAACTATGGCTACACCTTC. Its protein product is CAWMGENYGYTF.

This clonotype was picked up many times. The V and J genes are TRBV2 and TRBJ2-3; the D gene is possibly TRBD2 (5 bases). The V end lost 5 bases, the J end lost 1 base, and 16 bases lay between the germline ends. The V gene's germline CDR1 is SNHLY and CDR2 FYNNEI. This CDR3 has 16 amino acids. This CDR3 is CASSKQRRSGTDTQYF. As DNA, the CDR3 is TGTGCCAGCAGTAAACAGCGGAGGTCGGGCACAGATACGCAGTATTTT. The whole variable domain, remainder taken from reference TRBV2 and TRBJ2-3, is EPEVTQTPSHQVTQMGQEVILRCVPISNHLYFYWYRQILGQKVEFLVSFYNNEISEKSEIFDDQFSVERPDGSNFTLKIRSTKLEDSAMYFCASSKQRRSGTDTQYFGPGTRLTVL.

This clonotype was recorded only once. This chain connects TRBV20-1 to TRBJ2-5; 12 bases are a match to TRBD2. The CDR3 length is 15 residues. V was clipped by 7 bases and J by 5 bases; unmatched bases: 11. Per the germline V gene, CDR1 is DFQATT and CDR2 is SNEGSKA (reference sequence). The CDR3 bases are TGCAGTGTTCTTCCGACTAGCGGGAGATTGGAGACCCAGTACTTC. This codes for CSVLPTSGRLETQYF.

The chain has TRBV6-1 and TRBJ2-7; D possibly corresponds to TRBD2 (5 bases). The CDR3 runs to 14 residues. The V and J ends lost 1 base and 4 bases respectively, with 11 bases between them. Germline-derived CDR1 and CDR2 are MNHNS and SASEGT. The CDR3 region has the DNA TGTGCCAGCAGTGAAGGGGGAGATTTATACGAGCAGTACTTC. Its protein product is CASSEGGDLYEQYF.

This chain links TRBV9 with TRBJ2-1; the D gene is possibly TRBD2 (5 bases). Looked up from germline, CDR1 is SGDLS and CDR2 is YYNGEE. CDR3 length: 13 residues. Trimming stripped 0 bases from V and 8 bases from J, with 9 bases between. The CDR3 protein is CASSVGISDEQFF. The CDR3 DNA is TGTGCCAGCAGCGTAGGGATTAGCGATGAGCAGTTCTTC. The full variable domain, completed using reference TRBV9 and TRBJ2-1, is DSGVTQTPKHLITATGQRVTLRCSPRSGDLSVYWYQQSLDQGLQFLIQYYNGEERAKGNILERFSAQQFPDLHSELNLSSLELGDSALYFCASSVGISDEQFFGPGTRLTVL.

This clonotype came up many times. V is TRBV12-5 and J is TRBJ2-7; D tentatively reads TRBD1 or TRBD2 (5 bases each). Germline CDR1 and CDR2: LGHNT and FRNRAP. This CDR3 has 11 amino acids. V was shortened by 4 bases and J by 4 bases, with 5 bases between the two germline ends. The CDR3 DNA follows: TGTGCTAGTGGTTGGGGGTACGAGCAGTACTTC. It yields the protein CASGWGYEQYF.

This chain links TRBV6-1 with TRBJ1-3; D ambiguous. This CDR3 is built from 17 residues. In germline, CDR1 is MNHNS, CDR2 SASEGT. Trimming left V 2 bases short and J 2 bases short, with 16 bases between. The CDR3, as DNA: TGTGCCAGCAGTGAATACCCAGGCTCCTCTGCTGGAAACACCATATATTTT. It encodes CASSEYPGSSAGNTIYF.

This clonotype was detected ten times or more. V gene TRBV3-1 combines with J gene TRBJ1-2, with D unclear. This CDR3 is built from 13 residues. Germline CDR1 LGHDT, CDR2 YNNKEL (reference sequence). V gave up 0 bases and J gave up 7 bases, with 9 bases separating them. The CDR3 DNA reads TGTGCCAGCAGCCAAGAACGGCTGACTGGCTACACCTTC. It codes for CASSQERLTGYTF. The complete variable domain, with remaining parts taken from reference TRBV3-1 and TRBJ1-2, reads DTAVSQTPKYLVTQMGNDKSIKCEQNLGHDTMYWYKQDSKKFLKIMFSYNNKELIINETVPNRFSPKSPDKAHLNLHINSLELGDSAVYFCASSQERLTGYTFGSGTRLTVV.

This clonotype was counted ten times or more. The CDR3 DNA follows: TGTGCCAGCAGCTATAACAGGGGAGATGGCTACACCTTC. Translating gives CASSYNRGDGYTF. This rearrangement joins TRBV11-2 to TRBJ1-2; 7 positions match TRBD1. Germline V lookup: CDR1 SGHAT, CDR2 FQNNGV. The CDR3 is made up of 13 amino acids. V lost 4 bases to trimming and J lost 6 bases; unmatched junction nucleotides: 5.

In its sample, this clonotype was seen a few times. This chain connects TRBV28 to TRBJ1-1; D is perhaps TRBD1 (5 bases). Germline V CDR1 and CDR2: MDHEN, SYDVKM. The CDR3 runs to 14 residues. V lost 7 bases, J lost 0 bases, and 12 bases lay in between. The CDR3 DNA is TGTGCCAGCACCCTGGTGGGGGTGAACACTGAAGCTTTCTTT. Protein sequence: CASTLVGVNTEAFF. The whole variable domain, filled in from reference TRBV28 and TRBJ1-1, reads DVKVTQSSRYLVKRTGEKVFLECVQDMDHENMFWYRQDPGLGLRLIYFSYDVKMKEKGDIPEGYSVSREKKERFSLILESASTNQTSMYLCASTLVGVNTEAFFGQGTRLTVV.

The chain links TRBV30 to TRBJ2-6, with D perhaps given as TRBD1 or TRBD2 (5 bases each). This CDR3 is built from 16 residues. V lost 1 base and J lost 2, with 12 bases in between. Per the germline V gene, CDR1 is GTSNPN and CDR2 is SVGIG (reference sequence). CDR3 region: CAWSGGTPPGANVLTF. Here the CDR3 DNA reads TGTGCCTGGAGTGGAGGGACCCCCCCTGGGGCCAACGTCCTGACTTTC.

The chain combines TRBV10-3 with TRBJ2-7; D remains ambiguous. Trimming shortened V by 10 bases and J by 2 bases, and 15 bases separated the two germline ends. Germline CDR1 ENHRY, CDR2 SYGVKD. There are 13 residues in the CDR3. In nucleotides, the CDR3 is TGTGCCACCTACGAAACGGGTGCCTACGAGCAGTACTTC. It translates to CATYETGAYEQYF.

This clonotype occurred a few times. This sequence joins TRBV6-1 and TRBJ1-1, with TRBD1 identical over 8 bases. There are 16 residues in the CDR3. The V gene end was trimmed by 6 bases and the J gene end by 0 bases; junction bases not matched to a gene: 9. Germline CDR1 is MNHNS and CDR2 is SASEGT. CDR3 sequence (DNA): TGTGCCAGCAGCCCACGGACAGGGTCTGTGAACACTGAAGCTTTCTTT. Protein sequence: CASSPRTGSVNTEAFF.

Written as DNA, the CDR3 is TGTGCCAGCAGCACACGGACGGAGAACACTGAAGCTTTCTTT. It specifies CASSTRTENTEAFF. The chain joins TRBV11-2 to TRBJ1-1; unclear D gene. V was clipped by 5 bases and J by 1 base, with 11 bases between them. From germline, CDR1 is SGHAT and CDR2 FQNNGV. The CDR3 runs to 14 residues.